One and the same sample provided the 13 T cell receptor beta chains below, sequenced in a study of shared clonotypes between healthy human individuals. The repertoire was sequenced with immunoSEQ multiplex PCR; TCRdb's copy has only in-frame clones and lacks some. The sample records approximately 1,500,000 clones, 95% to 99% being singletons. Sequencing was done on a sample of naive CD4+ T cells sorted from blood. Indicated subset: CD45RA+ positively selected. Receptor source: a man aged 30 to 45 in good health.

V is TRBV18 and J is TRBJ1-5; D gene ambiguous. The CDR3 sequence is 12 residues long. Germline V gene data show CDR1 as KGHSH and CDR2 as LQKENI. Trimming took off 5 bases at V and 3 bases at J, with 5 bases between the two ends. The chain's CDR3 is CASSATNQPQHF. The CDR3 DNA sequence: TGTGCCAGCTCAGCCACCAATCAGCCCCAGCATTTT.

This chain connects TRBV29-1 to TRBJ2-3, with TRBD2 matching 7 bases. This CDR3 region has 15 residues. CDR1 is SQVTM and CDR2 is ANQGSEA in the germline V gene. With 0 bases clipped from V and 2 bases from J, the junction kept 5 bases outside the gene matches. The CDR3 coding sequence is TGCAGCGTTGAAGATCGAGCGGGAAACACAGATACGCAGTATTTT. This gives the protein CSVEDRAGNTDTQYF.

This rearrangement joins TRBV18 to TRBJ2-1, with D unresolved. V was trimmed by 2 bases and J by 5 bases, leaving 19 bases between them. The CDR3 totals 17 residues. Germline V CDR1 and CDR2: KGHSH, LQKENI. As DNA, the CDR3 is TGTGCCAGCTCACCAGCACAAACCGGAGCTAAAAACAATGAGCAGTTCTTC. Amino acids: CASSPAQTGAKNNEQFF.

The V call is TRBV9, the J call TRBJ2-1, with D perhaps TRBD2 (5 bases). CDR1 and CDR2 (germline): SGDLS, YYNGEE. Trimming left V 4 bases short and J 5 bases short, with 10 bases between. CDR3 length: 13 residues. CDR3 protein: CASSPTTNNEQFF. The CDR3 DNA follows: TGTGCCAGCAGCCCGACTACGAACAATGAGCAGTTCTTC.

This chain joins TRBV19 and TRBJ2-7; a possible D gene is TRBD2 (6 bases). V was cut by 4 bases and J by 0 bases, with 13 bases left in between. CDR3 length equals 15 residues. Germline CDR1 reads LNHDA; CDR2 reads SQIVND (reference sequence). CDR3 sequence: CASSNQEGGSYEQYF. DNA of the CDR3: TGTGCCAGTAGTAACCAGGAGGGAGGCTCCTACGAGCAGTACTTC.

This clone is a singleton in its sample. The chain employs TRBV4-3 and TRBJ2-7; D gene unclear. V dropped 0 bases and J dropped 4 bases, with 7 bases sitting between them. This CDR3 region has 13 residues. The germline CDR1 and CDR2 sequences are LGHNA and YSLEER. The CDR3 loop reads CASSQEISYEQYF. The CDR3 DNA reads as TGCGCCAGCAGCCAAGAAATCAGTTACGAGCAGTACTTC.

The chain combines TRBV28 with TRBJ1-1; no firm D call. V was cut by 3 bases and J by 4 bases, with 6 bases left in between. The CDR3 extends over 12 amino acids. Germline V CDR1 and CDR2: MDHEN, SYDVKM. The CDR3 loop reads CASSFGFTEAFF. In DNA, the CDR3 is TGTGCCAGCAGTTTTGGGTTCACTGAAGCTTTCTTT.

This chain uses TRBV2 with TRBJ2-7; 10 positions agree with TRBD1. V gave up 4 bases and J gave up 7 bases; unmatched junction bases: 4. The germline CDR1 and CDR2 sequences are SNHLY and FYNNEI. This CDR3 is 13 amino acids long. CDR3 residues: CASSVDRGLEQYF. The CDR3 DNA sequence: TGTGCCAGCAGTGTAGACAGGGGGCTTGAGCAGTACTTC. Using reference TRBV2 and TRBJ2-7 for the parts outside the CDR3, the full variable domain is EPEVTQTPSHQVTQMGQEVILRCVPISNHLYFYWYRQILGQKVEFLVSFYNNEISEKSEIFDDQFSVERPDGSNFTLKIRSTKLEDSAMYFCASSVDRGLEQYFGPGTRLTVT.

This chain joins TRBV19 and TRBJ1-2, with a possible D match to TRBD1 (6 bases). The CDR3 covers 15 residues. V lost 7 bases and J lost 4, with 19 bases in between. From germline, CDR1 is LNHDA and CDR2 SQIVND (reference sequence). CDR3 nucleotides: TGTGCCAGTACCCCCGGGCAGGGGATTTCCTATGGCTACACCTTC. This codes for CASTPGQGISYGYTF. The complete variable domain, with remaining parts taken from reference TRBV19 and TRBJ1-2, reads DGGITQSPKYLFRKEGQNVTLSCEQNLNHDAMYWYRQDPGQGLRLIYYSQIVNDFQKGDIAEGYSVSREKKESFPLTVTSAQKNPTAFYLCASTPGQGISYGYTFGSGTRLTVV.

The genes are TRBV5-1 and TRBJ2-7, with D perhaps TRBD1 (6 bases). With 4 bases removed from V and 6 bases from J, the gap between germline ends came to 20 bases. This CDR3 contains 15 residues. From germline, CDR1 is SGHRS and CDR2 YFSETQ. CDR3 loop: CASSPTGIGVGEQYF. The DNA for the CDR3 is TGCGCCAGCAGCCCTACAGGGATCGGGGTAGGCGAGCAGTACTTC.

The gene calls are TRBV9 and TRBJ2-7; D ambiguous. CDR3 length: 16 amino acids. The V gene's germline CDR1 is SGDLS and CDR2 YYNGEE. Trimming took 4 bases from V and 2 from J, leaving 19 bases between them. As DNA, the CDR3 is TGTGCCAGCAGCCGTAAGTCGGCGACTCGCACCTACGAGCAGTACTTC. Translating it yields CASSRKSATRTYEQYF.

The J gene is TRBJ2-2, the V gene TRBV19; 8 positions match TRBD1. Per the germline V gene, CDR1 is LNHDA and CDR2 is SQIVND (reference sequence). The CDR3 is 17 amino acids. With V trimmed by 4 bases and J by 4 bases, 11 bases remained unmatched. CDR3 residues: CASSNRAGGSGTGELFF. The CDR3 DNA follows: TGTGCCAGTAGTAACCGCGCAGGGGGCTCCGGCACCGGGGAGCTGTTTTTT.

This clone was picked up one time. The chain recombines TRBV5-1 with TRBJ2-2, with 7 bases lining up with TRBD2. The V segment lost 0 bases and the J segment 6 bases; nucleotides outside the gene matches: 11. The germline gives CDR1 SGHRS, CDR2 YFSETQ. There are 17 residues in the CDR3. The CDR3 is CASSLGGLVLGSGELFF. In nucleotides, the CDR3 is TGCGCCAGCAGCTTGGGTGGACTAGTCTTAGGTTCCGGGGAGCTGTTTTTT. Together with reference TRBV5-1 and TRBJ2-2, the CDR3 gives the full variable domain: KAGVTQTPRYLIKTRGQQVTLSCSPISGHRSVSWYQQTPGQGLQFLFEYFSETQRNKGNFPGRFSGRQFSNSRSEMNVSTLELGDSALYLCASSLGGLVLGSGELFFGEGSRLTVL.